This T cell receptor (beta chain) was identified during a study of T cell changes during pregnancy in multiple sclerosis. In germline, CDR1 is SNHLY, CDR2 FYNNEI. Germline trimming cut 7 bases from V and 4 bases from J; bases unmatched to any gene: 9. The CDR3 has 15 residues. Profiling relied on immunoSEQ multiplex PCR, and the TCRdb table lists in-frame clones only, not all of them. The repertoire consists of about 100,000 clones, with roughly 92% occurring once and the leading ten covering roughly 2.7%. The J gene is TRBJ2-1, the V gene TRBV2; 8 nucleotides align to TRBD1. The source was peripheral blood, collected in the first trimester of pregnancy. This clonotype was sampled from a female donor with multiple sclerosis, enrolled in a pregnancy study. The CDR3: CASTKTGASYNEQFF. The CDR3, as DNA: TGTGCCAGCACTAAGACAGGGGCTTCGTACAATGAGCAGTTCTTC.